Listed below are T cell receptor beta chains from one sample, sequenced in a study of T-cell reconstitution after alpha-beta-depleted transplantation in children. Using its own MiXCR run on the PCR reads, TCRdb lists one record per CDR3 protein. Among roughly 220,000 distinct CDR3 sequences listed, 7.5% to 10% were seen once. This material consisted of PBMCs from the stem cell graft donor, taken from the stem cell graft. These receptors all stem from a human donor who donated a stem cell graft to a child with SCID. CDR3s include the opening cysteine and the closing phenylalanine or tryptophan. Fields, in order: V gene, D gene, J gene, clone size, CDR3 DNA, CDR3 protein. D genes are given only for firm matches. Size tells how often a clone was seen (once, few, many) or the class of an expanded clone, and some rows leave it out.

TRBV7-9	-	TRBJ2-3	many	TGTGCCAGCGTGGGGGGCGGATATACGCAGTATTTT	CASVGGGYTQYF
TRBV11-1	-	TRBJ2-2	many	TGTGCCAGCAGCTTTGTGAACACCGGGGAGCTGTTTTTT	CASSFVNTGELFF
TRBV10-3	-	TRBJ2-3	few	TGTGCCATCAGTGATGTCGCCCGGGGTCGCCCAGATACGCAGTATTTT	CAISDVARGRPDTQYF
TRBV27	-	TRBJ2-7	many	TGTGCCAGCAGTTTGAAGGTCAGCTCCTACGAGCAGTACTTC	CASSLKVSSYEQYF
TRBV5-1	-	TRBJ2-1	many	TGCGCCAGCAGCTCGCAGGGACGGGGAGAGAATGAGCAGTTCTTC	CASSSQGRGENEQFF
TRBV7-2	-	TRBJ2-1	-	TGTGCCAGCAGCTTAAAACCCTTAACGCAGTTCTTC	CASSLKPLTQFF
TRBV12-3/TRBV12-4	-	TRBJ1-6	-	TGTGCCAGCAGTCAACAGGGATGGAATTCACCCCTCCACTTT	CASSQQGWNSPLHF
TRBV25-1	-	TRBJ2-6	many	TGTGCCAGCAGGGGGGCCGTCCTGACTTTC	CASRGAVLTF
TRBV29-1	-	TRBJ1-1	many	TGCAGCGTCCAACCCGGGACGCCGAACACTGAAGCTTTCTTT	CSVQPGTPNTEAFF
TRBV6-1	TRBD1	TRBJ2-3	many	TGTGCCAGCAGCGACAGGGCTGGAGATACGCAGTATTTT	CASSDRAGDTQYF
TRBV4-2	TRBD2	TRBJ2-3	many	TGTGCCAGCAGCCGCGAGCGGGATAGCACAGATACGCAGTATTTT	CASSRERDSTDTQYF
TRBV18	-	TRBJ1-6	many	TGTGCCAGCTCACCCCAGGGCGGGAATTCACCCCTCCACTTT	CASSPQGGNSPLHF
TRBV11-2	-	TRBJ2-3	-	TGTGCCAGCAGCTCCCCGGTTCCGGGACACCACGCAACTAGCACAGATACGCAGTATTTT	CASSSPVPGHHATSTDTQYF
TRBV20-1	-	TRBJ2-3	few	TGCAGTGCTAAGAAACCTAGCACAGATACGCAGTATTTT	CSAKKPSTDTQYF
TRBV10-1	-	TRBJ2-1	-	TGCGCCAGCAGTGATATCCTGGGACGGAATGAGCAGTTCTTC	CASSDILGRNEQFF
TRBV5-1	-	TRBJ2-1	-	TGCGCAAGCAGCTTGAGAGGGGATGGGGTTGAGCAGTTCTTC	CASSLRGDGVEQFF
TRBV7-9	-	TRBJ2-7	many	TGTGCCAGCAGCTTAAACAAGGCCTCTACCTACGAGCAGTACTTC	CASSLNKASTYEQYF
TRBV9	TRBD1	TRBJ1-6	many	TGTGCCAGCAGCGCCCATACAGGGGTTGGTTCACCCCTCCACTTT	CASSAHTGVGSPLHF
TRBV6-2/TRBV6-3	-	TRBJ1-1	-	TGTGCCAGCAACGTGGGGAGGACAAGCCTAACTGAAGCTTTCTTT	CASNVGRTSLTEAFF
TRBV5-1	-	TRBJ1-1	many	TGCGCCAGCAGCTTGTACTTGGAGGGACGATTGAACACTGAAGCTTTCTTT	CASSLYLEGRLNTEAFF
TRBV15	TRBD2	TRBJ2-5	many	TGTGCCACCAGCAGAGGGGGGGGGCAAGAGACCCAGTACTTC	CATSRGGGQETQYF
TRBV10-3	TRBD1	TRBJ1-2	many	TGTGCCATCAGACCCACGACAGGGGGCTATGGCTACACCTTC	CAIRPTTGGYGYTF
TRBV19	-	TRBJ2-2	few	TGTGCCAGTAAAAAGGGTTTGGGCACCGGGGAGCTGTTTTTT	CASKKGLGTGELFF
TRBV28	TRBD1	TRBJ1-4	-	TGTGCCAGCCTCCCAGGGGGTAATGAAAAACTGTTTTTT	CASLPGGNEKLFF
TRBV2	-	TRBJ1-2	many	TGTGCCAGCAGTGAGGTCAGCAACTATGGCTACACCTTC	CASSEVSNYGYTF
TRBV20-1	-	TRBJ2-5	many	TGCAGTGCTAGTGAGCGTAGAAGGCAAGAGACCCAGTACTTC	CSASERRRQETQYF
TRBV4-2	-	TRBJ2-2	many	TGTGCCAGCAGCCAAGGGGACCGGGGACCCACCGGGGAGCTGTTTTTT	CASSQGDRGPTGELFF
TRBV20-1	-	TRBJ2-7	many	TGCAGTGCTAGCCCAAAGGGATACGAGCAGTACTTC	CSASPKGYEQYF
TRBV25-1	-	TRBJ2-5	few	TGTGCCAGCAGTCAAACTGGAGGGCTAGCGGAGACCCAGTACTTC	CASSQTGGLAETQYF
TRBV15	TRBD2	TRBJ2-1	many	TGTGCCACCAGCAGAGAAAGCGGGGGGGGTTACAATGAGCAGTTCTTC	CATSRESGGGYNEQFF
TRBV5-5	-	TRBJ1-2	-	TGTGCCAGCAGTTTCGGGACACAGAACTATGGCTACACCTTC	CASSFGTQNYGYTF
TRBV10-3	TRBD1	TRBJ1-2	many	TGTGCCATCAGAACCGGGACAGGGAACTATGGCTACACCTTC	CAIRTGTGNYGYTF
TRBV4-3	-	TRBJ1-2	many	TGCGCCAGCAGCCAAGTTACAGGGAGCTATGGCTACACCTTC	CASSQVTGSYGYTF
TRBV18	TRBD2	TRBJ2-7	-	TGTGCCAGCTCACCAGGAATCGCGGGGGACTACGAGCAGTACTTC	CASSPGIAGDYEQYF
TRBV21-1	-	TRBJ1-1	once	TGTGCCAGCAGCAAAGAATGGAACACTGAAGCTTTCTTT	CASSKEWNTEAFF
TRBV15	-	TRBJ1-1	many	TGTGCCACCAGCAGCCAGACGAACACTGAAGCTTTCTTT	CATSSQTNTEAFF
TRBV18	-	TRBJ1-6	many	TGTGCCAGCTCACCTACAGGGAAAGGATCACCCCTCCACTTT	CASSPTGKGSPLHF
TRBV5-1	-	TRBJ1-6	many	TGCGCCAGCAGCTTGGCGGGGGACCCCCTAGCCCTCCACTTT	CASSLAGDPLALHF
TRBV28	-	TRBJ2-2	many	TGTGCCAGCGAAGTCCGTATTGGGGGACCGAACACCGGGGAGCTGTTTTTT	CASEVRIGGPNTGELFF
TRBV15	-	TRBJ1-1	many	TGTGCCACCAGCAGAGAGGGTCGTAAGAACACTGAAGCTTTCTTT	CATSREGRKNTEAFF
TRBV6-1	-	TRBJ1-3	-	TGTGCCAGCAGAGTTAACAGGGTCGGATCTGGAAACACCATATATTTT	CASRVNRVGSGNTIYF
TRBV5-1	TRBD2	TRBJ2-3	-	TGCGCCAGCAGCTCAGCGGGGGGGCAGAGCACAGATACGCAGTATTTT	CASSSAGGQSTDTQYF
TRBV6-5	-	TRBJ1-5	many	TGTGCCAGCAGTTTCAGAAACCCGGATAGCAATCAGCCCCAGCATTTT	CASSFRNPDSNQPQHF
TRBV6-5	-	TRBJ1-5	many	TGTGCCAGCAGTTACTCCAGGGCCGGGCTGAGCAATCAGCCCCAGCATTTT	CASSYSRAGLSNQPQHF
TRBV20-1	-	TRBJ2-7	few	TGCAGTGCTAGAGATCGGAGAGCAAACTACGAGCAGTACTTC	CSARDRRANYEQYF
TRBV18	TRBD2	TRBJ2-1	-	TGTGCCAGCTCACCACCCGGACTAGCGGGGGGACTGATTCAGTTCTTC	CASSPPGLAGGLIQFF
TRBV7-9	TRBD1	TRBJ1-5	many	TGTGCCAGCAGCACCAGGGGGGGACTGACGGCGCAGAGCAATCAGCCCCAGCATTTT	CASSTRGGLTAQSNQPQHF
TRBV12-3/TRBV12-4	TRBD1	TRBJ1-1	few	TGTGCCAGCAGAACCTCCGGGACAGGAACTGAAGCTTTCTTT	CASRTSGTGTEAFF
TRBV4-1	-	TRBJ2-7	many	TGCGCCAGCAGCCGCGGGTCCGGGACACCCATCTACGAGCAGTACTTC	CASSRGSGTPIYEQYF
TRBV6-1	-	TRBJ1-1	many	TGTGCCAGCCAGAAACTAATGAACACTGAAGCTTTCTTT	CASQKLMNTEAFF
TRBV24-1	TRBD2	TRBJ2-3	many	TGTGCCTCCAGCGGGGGGGCAATAAGCCCAGATACGCAGTATTTT	CASSGGAISPDTQYF
TRBV4-2	-	TRBJ2-1	many	TGTGCCAGCAGCCAAGATTGGCGGGGTTCCTACAATGAGCAGTTCTTC	CASSQDWRGSYNEQFF
TRBV6-1	-	TRBJ2-1	many	TGTGCCAGCAGTGGGTTCACAACAGGAGTCTCCTACAATGAGCAGTTCTTC	CASSGFTTGVSYNEQFF
TRBV5-1	TRBD1	TRBJ2-2	-	TGCGCCAGCAGTTGGGCCAGGGGGACCGGGGAGCTGTTTTTT	CASSWARGTGELFF
TRBV4-1	-	TRBJ2-7	-	TGCGCCAGCAGCCGCCAAAGGGACTTCTACGAGCAGTACTTC	CASSRQRDFYEQYF
TRBV5-1	-	TRBJ1-4	many	TGCGCCAGCAGCTTGGGGGGGACATCGGCAACTAATGAAAAACTGTTTTTT	CASSLGGTSATNEKLFF
TRBV20-1	-	TRBJ2-7	many	TGCAGTGCCGCGAGGGGGTCCTCCTACGAGCAGTACTTC	CSAARGSSYEQYF
TRBV5-1	-	TRBJ1-5	many	TGCGCCAGCAGCCCGAGCCCCGGCCTTAATCAGCCCCAGCATTTT	CASSPSPGLNQPQHF